This T cell receptor (beta chain) originates from a study of a mutant IDH1 vaccine in newly diagnosed glioma. On the study more broadly: Antecedent treatment encompassed radiotherapy, temozolomide, or their combination; the majority received both. Scheduled at week 35, visit V12 preceded visit V13, held at week 47.

This CDR3 comprises 11 residues. CDR1 MNHNS and CDR2 SASEGT come from the germline V gene. Remarks on this clone: Antigen: not known. The junction differs from germline at one of its ends, possibly a read error.

Using immunoSEQ multiplex PCR, the repertoire was profiled, and TCRdb retains in-frame clones only, with some absent. The repertoire holds some 42,000 clones, with roughly four fifths as singletons. This sample's time point: week 35, safety follow-up. Every vaccination contained 300 ug of the mutant IDH1 20-mer peptide and was paired with topical imiquimod. This clonotype originated in a woman aged 45-65 years with glioma. This chain uses TRBV6-1 with TRBJ2-5; D remains unclear. Specimen: PBMCs, collected from a glioma patient whose treatment included an IDH1 peptide vaccine. The chain's CDR3 is CQWGSEETQYF. CDR3 sequence (DNA): TGCCAATGGGGTTCTGAGGAGACCCAGTACTTC.